The present entry profiles one T cell receptor (beta chain) with its context. The antigen it binds to is not known. It has no much larger one-base neighbor in the sample; base qualities were not kept. V drops 10 bases and J drops 4 bases, leaving 15 bases in between. The CDR3, from cysteine to phenylalanine, totals 13 residues. Only the CDR3 portion is preserved as DNA: 39 bases, with reading frame beginning at the first base. CDR1 and CDR2 were assigned from the germline V gene as SGHRS and YFSETQ. The library was made by the immunoSEQ multiplex PCR assay. A mixture of 60 forward primers for TCR Vbeta segments and 13 reverse primers for TCR Jbeta segments was used in the multiplex PCR. Amplification of the CDR3 region of rearranged TCR beta genes was performed with a multiplex PCR assay on genomic DNA. The amplified TCR beta libraries were sequenced on the Illumina HiSeq System as 87-base-pair reads. Turning to the authors' computational methods: Across the 600 to 700 repertoires, a later analysis counted some 80 million unique TCR beta chains, approximately 12 million of which were shared by at least two donors. Raw reads were error-corrected and collapsed into unique sequences by a nearest-neighbor algorithm in which closely related sequences were merged to remove PCR and sequencing errors. To assign V, D and J gene segments, CDR3 sequences were aligned to IMGT reference sequences. Each retained sequence needed at least a six-nucleotide match to both a V gene segment and a J gene segment. A rearrangement was called productive if the CDR3 had no stop codons and remained in frame with V and J, and every other rearrangement was called non-productive. CDR3 was defined by IMGT convention, running from the second conserved V-encoded cysteine to the conserved J-encoded phenylalanine. The earlier analysis of some 550 of the donors excluded any sequence lacking an unambiguous match to a single V gene segment. In an earlier analysis of 587 of the donors, a V segment was called functional when productive rearrangements were above 56.7%, and segregating when the standard deviation between donors exceeded 5%. A statistical classification framework was built for diagnosing cytomegalovirus status from the catalog of TCR beta chain sequences. V and J gene assignment, in a later analysis, came from comparing TCR nucleotide sequences with IMGT/GENE-DB human TR gene sequences. Using the TCRdist pipeline, a later analysis assigned CDR3 sequences along with most-parsimonious VDJ recombination scenarios. A later analysis defined each TCR beta chain by its CDR3 amino acid sequence plus V-gene family, and excluded reads lacking a unique V-gene family. As a way to deal with suspected cross-contamination and a sequencing artifact, a later analysis dropped nearly 600 nucleotide sequences that were highly shared and had low generation probability. In a later analysis, a clonal expansion index was calculated for each public chain from normalized within-repertoire ranks of inferred template counts. In a later analysis, generation probabilities were computed with a VDJ recombination model fitted to out-of-frame rearrangements, and the resulting probabilities were checked against IGoR. Hypergeometric tests were used in a later analysis to score TCR-TCR, TCR-HLA and TCR-CMV co-occurrence, with a repertoire-size bias correction applied to the TCR pairs. A later analysis estimated false discovery rates by permuting HLA or CMV assignments 20 times. In a later analysis, co-occurring TCRs were grouped using DBSCAN, with TCRdist sequence similarity added in when clustering inside HLA-allele-positive subsets. Repertoires with fewer than 30,000 or more than 120,000 public chains were left out of co-occurrence clustering, as were about 5 repertoires with anomalous nucleotide sharing. TCRdb carries this immuneACCESS record with in-frame sequences only. Its versions omit some clonotypes, under half of them owing to an unresolved V gene in the studies checked, with the rest unexplained. V and J calls plus clone size are reproduced from that table; the DNA served to infer D and trimming. The sample records about 230,000 clones, around four fifths of which are singletons. 0.58% of the sample is taken by the ten largest.

The sample belongs to a study of cytomegalovirus exposure and HLA in healthy donors (dated by TCRdb to about 2017). Background for the entire study: In an earlier analysis of roughly 500 of the donors, roughly 300 Gb of sequence data and some 120 million unique TCR beta sequences from some 170 million T cells were reported. An early release that covered more than 550 HLA-typed donors contained approximately 300 gigabases of sequencing data and 80 million or so unique TCR sequences. Every repertoire in the discovery cohort had been generated on one and the same sequencing platform. A later genetic analysis used genome-wide SNP genotypes for about 60% of the roughly 670 donors, treating that subset as a discovery cohort. The study used immunosequencing to profile the T cell repertoires of more than 650 subjects and linked those repertoires to cytomegalovirus serostatus. Both class I and class II loci were covered by HLA typing, at four-digit resolution. Four or five DR-DQ haplotypes were handled as single units for association and clustering because linkage in the cohort was strong. The study aimed to test whether cataloging public T cell receptors could reveal signatures of past pathogen exposure. Among the 398 genotyped donors, approximately 81% belonged to the genetic ancestry cluster associated with self-reported Caucasian donors. Rather than drawing on any new phenotypic data, the later analysis identified candidate immune exposures from TCR beta sequences and the way those sequences occurred across donors. Donor age, sex, ethnicity and CMV serostatus were collected together with the repertoire data. Typing coverage varied by locus: roughly 629-640 donors for A, B, C, DRB1 and DQB1; around 560 for DQA1; 606 for DPA1; under 490 for DPB1. In an earlier analysis of roughly 580 of the donors, high-throughput TCR beta sequencing was used to judge whether each TCR beta V gene segment behaved as functional or pseudogenic. In addition to the first cohort of roughly 700 subjects, a separate validation cohort of some 120 different subjects was used. On average, roughly 250,000 unique TCR beta nucleotide sequences were sequenced per donor among fewer than 500 genotyped donors of the cohort, with roughly 20% of those sequences being non-productive. To study patterns of TCR occurrence, a later analysis re-analyzed previously published TCR beta repertoires from 666 donors and added high-resolution HLA genotyping. To predict cytomegalovirus infection status, the study brought together high-throughput TCR immunosequencing, statistical association of individual TCRs with disease status, and machine learning.

What the work shows at the level of the full study, not this receptor alone: The study listed approximately 150 TCR beta chains as associated with cytomegalovirus. Most TCR sequences were seen in very few donors, while some public TCRs were found in many individuals. In both the original and validation cohorts, the classifier was reported to diagnose cytomegalovirus status with high specificity and sensitivity. In a later analysis, the rate of TCR association differed among HLA loci, with DRB1 alleles having the most associated TCRs and HLA-C alleles having the fewest. V-gene and J-gene trimming of TCR beta chains was associated with a missense DCLRE1C variant in a later genetic analysis, and the association was replicated in an independent cohort. At a false discovery rate of 0.05, a later analysis linked around 15,000 TCR beta sequences to specific HLA alleles. In a later analysis, most CMV-associated TCR beta chains were found to appear HLA-restricted, with HLA associations seemingly driven largely by CMV exposure. The cohort was sequenced for TCR beta chains only, and without alpha or paired-chain data the features that could be detected were limited. When HLA alleles, especially DR and DQ, strongly co-occurred, TCR associations were difficult to assign to individual alleles. Because HLA typing was missing for some donors at each locus, association tests included only the typed subset. For the cohort, immune exposure information was limited to CMV serostatus. Correlated functional status among segregating V segments might reflect linkage disequilibrium, but an unknown experimental factor could not be ruled out. In a later analysis, HLA-associated TCR beta chains showed more clonal expansion and lower generation probabilities than non-associated chains that were equally common. Compared with the roughly 720-donor mean, donors in an Asian-associated ancestry cluster had fewer N-insertions in productive TCRs, according to a later genetic analysis. In vitro tests confirmed that a few of the cytomegalovirus-associated TCR beta chains recognize cytomegalovirus antigens. Presence/absence analyses assumed roughly uniform sequencing depth across donors, an assumption that may not hold. Because counts were too low, some 17 rarely observed V segments, including chromosome 9 orphons, were left out of the earlier analysis of several hundred of the donors. A later analysis reported that several top co-occurrence clusters appeared linked to parvovirus B19, influenza, CMV and Epstein-Barr virus. A further reported finding was that TCR beta sequences accurately predicted the HLA-A and HLA-B alleles for most subjects in the first cohort. According to the authors, the approach could potentially be generalized to other disease states and immunological phenotypes. Because the 87-base-pair reads could not distinguish some IMGT-functional V segments, including TRBV6-2 and TRBV6-3, those segments were excluded. A cluster of highly shared sequence variants was judged likely to be a technical artifact of the sequencing pipeline. In an earlier analysis of fewer than 700 of the donors, most TCR beta V segments appeared in productive rearrangements about 87% or about 30% of the time, broadly matching IMGT annotations.

In total, over 600 healthy bone marrow donors made up the cohort. At the time of sampling, all cohort members were nominally healthy, though unrecorded immune exposures were likely present. The donor tested CMV seronegative and was one of the 352 seronegative cohort members. Each donor provided a peripheral blood sample, and peripheral blood mononuclear cells were used for TCR beta sequencing. Genomic DNA was extracted from the blood cell samples with the Qiagen DNeasy Blood Extraction Kit. This clonotype originated in a woman aged 40 to 55 in good health and CMV-seronegative. The chain employs TRBV5-1 and TRBJ1-5; 6 matching bases give a weak D call of TRBD1. Sequencing input: PBMCs. The bases read TGCGCCTCTGCTACAGGGCCGAATCAGCCCCAGCATTTT. Translation gives CASATGPNQPQHF.